A selection of T cell receptor beta chains follows, all from one sample in a study of cytomegalovirus exposure and HLA in healthy donors. Measured with immunoSEQ multiplex PCR; TCRdb has only the in-frame clones, and not every one. Of a few hundred thousand clones listed, approximately 82% are singletons. The sequencing sample was made of PBMCs. The source is a woman aged 50 to 60 in good health and CMV-seropositive. CDR3s include the opening cysteine and the closing phenylalanine or tryptophan. The D gene is left open where the match is weak. A clone size is listed for some rows: how often the clone was seen (once, few, many), or a class if it is expanded.

j_call clone_size v_call d_call cdr3_length cdr3_aa cdr3_nt
TRBJ2-7 - TRBV11-2 TRBD1 13 CASSLEGQGIQYF TGTGCCAGCAGCTTAGAGGGACAGGGAATACAGTACTTC
TRBJ1-2 - TRBV19 TRBD1 14 CASSPDWDRAGYTF TGTGCCAGTAGCCCAGACTGGGACAGGGCTGGCTACACCTTC
TRBJ2-7 few TRBV4-2 - 16 CASSQRGRGRSDEQYF TGTGCCAGCAGCCAGAGGGGGAGGGGGAGATCTGACGAGCAGTACTTC
TRBJ2-1 few TRBV30 TRBD2 14 CAWSTSGGDNEQFF TGTGCCTGGAGTACTAGCGGGGGAGACAATGAGCAGTTCTTC
TRBJ1-3 - TRBV9 - 15 CASSEPQERGNTIYF TGTGCCAGCAGCGAGCCCCAAGAGCGGGGAAACACCATATATTTT
TRBJ2-2 once TRBV6-5 TRBD1 15 CASSYRGRGTGELFF TGTGCCAGCAGCTACAGGGGGCGCGGCACCGGGGAGCTGTTTTTT
TRBJ1-2 - TRBV7-2 TRBD1 16 CASSLGTGTANYGYTF TGTGCCAGCAGCCTTGGGACAGGAACAGCTAACTATGGTTACACCTTC
TRBJ2-1 - TRBV19 - 12 CASRGRGNEQFF TGTGCCAGTAGGGGCAGGGGCAATGAGCAGTTCTTC
TRBJ1-1 few TRBV27 TRBD1 14 CASSRQGASTEAFF TGTGCCAGCAGCCGACAGGGGGCTAGCACTGAAGCTTTCTTT
TRBJ1-1 once TRBV5-1 TRBD1 17 CASSPQIPGGQGPEAFF TGCGCCAGCAGCCCCCAAATACCCGGGGGACAGGGCCCTGAAGCTTTCTTT
TRBJ1-1 few TRBV6-5 TRBD1 14 CASTRQGTNTEAFF TGTGCCAGCACCCGACAGGGAACGAACACTGAAGCTTTCTTT
TRBJ2-7 - TRBV6-5 TRBD1 16 CASSYDSGTDFYEQYF TGTGCCAGCAGTTATGACTCCGGGACAGACTTTTACGAGCAGTACTTC
TRBJ2-7 - TRBV28 - 12 CASEDSSYEQYF TGTGCCAGTGAGGATAGCTCCTACGAGCAGTACTTC
TRBJ2-4 - TRBV5-1 - 15 CASSFLQGRQDIQYF TGCGCCAGCAGCTTCTTACAGGGGAGGCAAGACATTCAGTACTTC
TRBJ2-3 - TRBV18 TRBD1 17 CASSPEPGQGTTDTQYF TGTGCCAGCTCACCAGAACCGGGACAGGGGACCACAGATACGCAGTATTTT
TRBJ2-7 - TRBV11-2 TRBD1 16 CASSPNTDRAVHEQYF TGTGCCAGCAGCCCCAATACTGACAGGGCTGTCCACGAGCAGTACTTC
TRBJ2-1 - TRBV5-1 - 14 CASSWAAAAGEQFF TGCGCCAGCAGCTGGGCCGCAGCAGCGGGTGAGCAGTTCTTC
TRBJ2-2 - TRBV5-1 - 15 CASSTTGQVTGELFF TGCGCCAGCAGCACGACAGGTCAGGTCACCGGGGAACTGTTTTTT